One sample yielded the 29 T cell receptor beta chains listed below, sequenced in a study of T cell repertoires in cytomegalovirus infection (dated by TCRdb to between 2018 and 2021). These TCRs' antigens remain unknown. Instrument used: Illumina HiSeq 1500. In-frame beta chains were kept once TCRdb had trimmed the public reads at Q25 with fastp and called clones with MiXCR. Each CDR3 protein gets just one entry, which takes the most common genes and DNA from the rows behind it. Counted in this sample were approximately 350,000 distinct CDR3 sequences; about a third of them appeared once. The ten top clones hold about 13% of the sample. The meaning of the sample's treatment or condition label: in vitro stimulation with specific CMV peptide epitopes to enrich CMV-specific T cells. Sequenced here: cultured PBMCs, sampled from culture after CMV antigen stimulation. The receptors here all came from a human donor in good health (CMV status not recorded). Some clones in this sample may be carry-over from other donors' samples.

The chain is built from TRBV6-2 or TRBV6-3 and TRBJ2-5; perhaps TRBD1 as D (6 bases). This CDR3 has 15 amino acids. Trimming pared 5 bases from V and 5 bases from J, leaving 18 bases between. The germline gives CDR1 MNHEY, CDR2 SVGEGT. The CDR3, as DNA: TGTGCCAGCAGTCAAACTACAGGGACGGCGGAGACCCAGTACTTC. The encoded protein is CASSQTTGTAETQYF.

The chain recombines TRBV20-1 with TRBJ2-1; D call uncertain. Per germline, CDR1 DFQATT and CDR2 SNEGSKA (reference sequence). Trimming shortened V by 3 bases and J by 6 bases, and 6 bases separated the two germline ends. The CDR3 consists of 11 residues. The CDR3 bases are TGCAGTGCTAGCAGGAGCAATGAGCAGTTCTTC. This encodes CSASRSNEQFF.

The chain joins TRBV6-8 to TRBJ1-5, with unresolved D. With 0 bases removed from V and 4 bases from J, the gap between germline ends came to 10 bases. This CDR3 is 15 amino acids long. CDR1 MNHGY and CDR2 SAAAGT come from the germline V gene. The CDR3 protein is CASSYSSRLNQPQHF. In DNA form, the CDR3 reads TGTGCCAGCAGTTACTCAAGTCGGTTGAATCAGCCCCAGCATTTT.

The rearrangement uses TRBV4-3 and TRBJ2-7; possible D gene TRBD2, 6 bases. This CDR3 has 14 residues. CDR1 LGHNA and CDR2 YSLEER come from the germline V gene. The V gene lost 0 bases and the J gene lost 4 bases, with 10 bases spanning the gap. The CDR3 loop reads CASSQELGGYEQYF. The CDR3 DNA is TGCGCCAGCAGCCAAGAACTCGGGGGTTACGAGCAGTACTTC.

This clonotype was picked up a small number of times. Here the CDR3 reads CASSLGGGTEQFF. Here the CDR3 DNA reads TGTGCCAGCAGTTTGGGCGGGGGGACTGAGCAGTTCTTC. The V gene is TRBV12-3 or TRBV12-4, the J gene TRBJ2-1; 8 positions match TRBD2. Trimming at V came to 3 bases and at J to 9 bases, leaving 4 bases not matched to a gene. The CDR3 loop spans 13 amino acids.

The chain recombines TRBV6-1 with TRBJ2-7, with 9 bases aligning to TRBD1. Germline V gene data show CDR1 as MNHNS and CDR2 as SASEGT. The CDR3 extends over 17 amino acids. Trimming removed 3 bases from V and 6 bases from J; junction bases left unmatched: 15. For the CDR3, the DNA is TGTGCCAGCAGTGACCTAAAAGGGACAGGGTTGAGGGGCGAGCAGTACGTC. This codes for CASSDLKGTGLRGEQYV.

The chain recombines TRBV27 with TRBJ2-4; 11 positions agree with TRBD1. The germline CDR1 and CDR2 sequences are MNHEY and SMNVEV (reference sequence). V shed 1 base and J 8 bases; nucleotides not matched to a gene: 13. The CDR3 has 18 residues. In nucleotides, the CDR3 is TGTGCCAGCAGTTTATATTATCCGGGGACAGGGGGTCGGGACATTCAGTACTTC. Protein product: CASSLYYPGTGGRDIQYF.

The rearrangement uses TRBV19 and TRBJ2-3; 11 nucleotides match TRBD2. V lost 6 bases to trimming and J lost 2 bases; unmatched junction nucleotides: 1. CDR1 and CDR2 from the germline V gene are LNHDA and SQIVND (reference sequence). This CDR3 has 14 residues. This chain's CDR3 is CASRGLAVTDTQYF. The CDR3 DNA reads TGTGCCAGTAGGGGACTAGCGGTCACAGATACGCAGTATTTT.

The J gene is TRBJ2-1, the V gene TRBV6-1; 8 bases agree with TRBD2. There are 15 residues in the CDR3. J gave up 6 bases and V 4 bases, and 8 bases lay outside the gene matches. Germline-derived CDR1 and CDR2 are MNHNS and SASEGT. The CDR3 spells CASSAPAGVFNEQFF. The CDR3 DNA follows: TGTGCCAGCAGTGCCCCAGCGGGAGTCTTCAATGAGCAGTTCTTC.

The CDR3: CASTRGPSSSYNEQFF. CDR3 in DNA: TGTGCCAGCACACGAGGCCCGTCGAGCTCCTACAATGAGCAGTTCTTC. The rearrangement links TRBV6-5 to TRBJ2-1; no clear D. The V end lost 7 bases, the J end lost 0 bases, and 16 bases lay between the germline ends. Germline CDR1 MNHEY, CDR2 SVGAGI. This CDR3 spans 16 amino acids.

This clonotype was counted a few times. The genes are TRBV27 and TRBJ1-2; 8 nucleotides match TRBD1. From germline, CDR1 is MNHEY and CDR2 SMNVEV (reference sequence). The V segment lost 4 bases and the J segment 4 bases; nucleotides outside the gene matches: 8. The CDR3 totals 15 residues. The CDR3 loop is CASSSTGGARYGYTF. CDR3 bases: TGTGCCAGCAGTTCTACAGGGGGGGCACGCTATGGCTACACCTTC.

This clonotype appeared many times. V and J are TRBV9 and TRBJ2-5, with 12 bases identical to TRBD2. With 3 bases clipped from V and 5 bases from J, the junction kept 5 bases outside the gene matches. This CDR3 is 15 amino acids long. Germline V gene sequence: CDR1 SGDLS, CDR2 YYNGEE. The CDR3 is CASSASGTSGETQYF. The CDR3, as DNA: TGTGCCAGCAGCGCAAGCGGGACTAGCGGGGAGACCCAGTACTTC.

This clonotype was counted between two and nine times. The V and J genes are TRBV3-1 and TRBJ1-5, with D uncertain. The CDR3 has 14 residues. V was trimmed by 2 bases and J by 5 bases, leaving 10 bases between them. Germline V gene sequence: CDR1 LGHDT, CDR2 YNNKEL (reference sequence). CDR3 nucleotide sequence: TGTGCCAGCAGCCAAACTACGGGATATCAGCCCCAGCATTTT. Encoded protein: CASSQTTGYQPQHF.

The gene calls are TRBV11-2 and TRBJ1-2; TRBD1 might be the D (5 bases). CDR3 length equals 14 residues. Trimming removed 3 bases from V and 5 bases from J, with 13 bases in between. Germline CDR1 is SGHAT and CDR2 is FQNNGV. DNA for the CDR3: TGTGCCAGCAGCTTGACCGGGACGGTATATGGCTACACCTTC. Translation: CASSLTGTVYGYTF.

The chain uses TRBV6-1 and TRBJ2-1; unclear D gene. V was trimmed by 2 bases and J by 9 bases, leaving 11 bases between them. The CDR3 sequence is 13 residues long. Germline-derived CDR1 and CDR2 are MNHNS and SASEGT. The CDR3: CASSELEWSEQFF. In DNA, the CDR3 is TGTGCCAGCAGTGAACTGGAGTGGAGTGAGCAGTTCTTC.

This chain uses TRBV9 with TRBJ2-1; the match to TRBD1 covers 8 bases. Germline V gives CDR1 SGDLS, CDR2 YYNGEE. The CDR3 consists of 16 residues. The V and J ends lost 0 bases and 1 base, in that order; junction bases with no gene match: 3. CDR3 amino acids: CASSVGGTGSYNEQFF. For the CDR3, the DNA is TGTGCCAGCAGCGTAGGAGGGACAGGTTCCTACAATGAGCAGTTCTTC.

The genes are TRBV4-2 and TRBJ2-2; 10 bases line up with TRBD2. With V trimmed by 1 base and J by 3 bases, 8 bases remained unmatched. Germline loops: CDR1 LGHNA, CDR2 YNFKEQ. The CDR3 loop spans 18 amino acids. The CDR3 loop reads CASSQVLAGESDTGELFF. The DNA of the CDR3 is TGTGCCAGCAGCCAAGTCCTAGCGGGAGAATCGGACACCGGGGAGCTGTTTTTT.

The rearrangement links TRBV4-1 to TRBJ1-2; 8 nucleotides match TRBD1. The CDR3 is 15 residues long. The germline CDR1 and CDR2 sequences are MGHRA and YSYEKL. V dropped 1 base and J dropped 3; count of bases not matched to a gene: 4. Here the CDR3 reads CASSQAGGRYYGYTF. In DNA form, the CDR3 reads TGCGCCAGCAGCCAAGCAGGGGGCAGGTACTATGGCTACACCTTC.

This clonotype came up a few times. V gene TRBV7-2 combines with J gene TRBJ2-2; D might be TRBD1 or TRBD2, each matching 5 bases. The CDR3 length is 15 residues. V was clipped by 5 bases and J by 4 bases, with 14 bases between them. Germline lookup yields CDR1 SGHTA and CDR2 FQGNSA. The CDR3 nucleotides read TGTGCCAGCAGCACGGGGCCGAGCGGCACCGGGGAGCTGTTTTTT. It translates to CASSTGPSGTGELFF.

This clonotype has only one observation. This chain links TRBV24-1 with TRBJ1-2; D is possibly TRBD1 (5 bases). The CDR3 has 14 amino acids. Germline values: CDR1 KGHDR, CDR2 SFDVKD. V was cut by 0 bases and J by 8 bases, with 12 bases left in between. The CDR3 is CATSDLRGIKGYTF. CDR3 nucleotides: TGTGCCACCAGTGATTTGCGGGGGATTAAGGGCTACACCTTC.

This clonotype was seen a few times. The chain links TRBV7-2 to TRBJ1-1; D is unresolved. Germline loops: CDR1 SGHTA, CDR2 FQGNSA. Between the trimmed V and J ends, which lost 2 bases and 4 bases, there was a span of 8 bases. There are 13 residues in the CDR3. CDR3 nucleotides: TGTGCCAGCAGCTTAATCGGGAGCACTGAAGCTTTCTTT. Translating gives CASSLIGSTEAFF.

This clonotype has a count of ten or more. The rearrangement links TRBV7-2 to TRBJ2-3; perhaps TRBD1 as D (5 bases). Trimming shortened V by 5 bases and J by 2 bases, and 8 bases separated the two germline ends. Per the germline V gene, CDR1 is SGHTA and CDR2 is FQGNSA. This CDR3 contains 13 residues. Written as DNA, the CDR3 is TGTGCCAGCAGCCCCAGGGTCACAGATACGCAGTATTTT. Its translation: CASSPRVTDTQYF.

This clonotype was seen ten or more times. This rearrangement joins TRBV6-1 to TRBJ2-7; TRBD1 aligns across 8 bases. From germline, CDR1 is MNHNS and CDR2 SASEGT. The CDR3 runs 19 residues. V lost 5 bases, J lost 2 bases, and 20 bases stayed unmatched. The CDR3 is CASSLEWTGYRGGTYEQYF. DNA for the CDR3: TGTGCCAGCAGTTTGGAATGGACAGGGTATCGAGGCGGGACCTACGAGCAGTACTTC.

This clonotype was found a few times. The rearrangement links TRBV6-6 to TRBJ1-5; TRBD1 might be the D (6 bases). The germline V gene encodes CDR1 MNHNY and CDR2 SVGAGI (reference sequence). Trimming shortened V by 6 bases and J by 4 bases, and 13 bases separated the two germline ends. The CDR3 consists of 14 residues. CDR3 DNA: TGTGCCAGCAGGTTAACAGGGTTGAATCAGCCCCAGCATTTT. Translated, it gives CASRLTGLNQPQHF.

The chain is built from TRBV4-3 and TRBJ2-3; the D gene is possibly TRBD2 (5 bases). The CDR3 runs to 13 residues. Deletions cut 4 bases from V and 4 bases from J, with 9 bases between. Per the germline V gene, CDR1 is LGHNA and CDR2 is YSLEER. As DNA, the CDR3 is TGCGCCAGCAGCCGGGAGCTCGCAGATACGCAGTATTTT. As protein: CASSRELADTQYF.

The gene calls are TRBV28 and TRBJ2-2; D unclear. The CDR3 has 15 residues. Trimming took 2 bases from V and 3 from J, leaving 10 bases between them. Per germline, CDR1 MDHEN and CDR2 SYDVKM. CDR3 residues: CASSLGVRDTGELFF. CDR3 nucleotides: TGTGCCAGCAGTTTAGGGGTTCGGGACACCGGGGAGCTGTTTTTT.

This clonotype was observed a few times. J is TRBJ1-1 and V is TRBV6-1, with D uncertain. The length of the CDR3 is 14 residues. Trimming shortened V by 0 bases and J by 7 bases, and 12 bases separated the two germline ends. Germline V gene lookup returns CDR1 MNHNS and CDR2 SASEGT. The CDR3 DNA reads as TGTGCCAGCAGTGAAGCGCTTCCGGGGATTGAAGCTTTCTTT. Amino acid sequence: CASSEALPGIEAFF.

V gene TRBV7-3 combines with J gene TRBJ1-1; D uncertain. This CDR3 has 13 residues. The germline V gene encodes CDR1 SGHTA and CDR2 FQGTGA. Trimming removed 6 bases from V and 1 base from J, with 9 bases in between. The CDR3 DNA reads TGTGCCAGCAGAATAGCCCCGAACACTGAAGCTTTCTTT. This sequence encodes CASRIAPNTEAFF.

This clonotype was observed at least ten times. This chain links TRBV7-9 with TRBJ2-7, with D unclear. V lost 5 bases to trimming and J lost 6 bases, with 11 bases between them. This CDR3 region has 12 residues. CDR1 SEHNR and CDR2 FQNEAQ come from the germline V gene (reference sequence). The CDR3 sequence: CASSAVAAEQYV. For the CDR3, the DNA is TGTGCCAGCAGCGCCGTGGCGGCCGAGCAGTACGTC.